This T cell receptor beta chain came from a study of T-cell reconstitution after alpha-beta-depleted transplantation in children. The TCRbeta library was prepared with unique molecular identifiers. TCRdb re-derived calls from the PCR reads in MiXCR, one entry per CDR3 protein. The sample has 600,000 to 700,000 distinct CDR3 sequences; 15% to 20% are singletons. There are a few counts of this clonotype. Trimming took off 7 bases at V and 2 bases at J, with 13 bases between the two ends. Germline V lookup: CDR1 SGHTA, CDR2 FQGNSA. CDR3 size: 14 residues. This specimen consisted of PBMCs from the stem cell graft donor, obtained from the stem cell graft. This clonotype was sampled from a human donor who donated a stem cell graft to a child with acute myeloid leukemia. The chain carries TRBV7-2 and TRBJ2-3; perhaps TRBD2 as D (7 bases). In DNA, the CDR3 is TGTGCCAGCAAGGCGGGGGCAACCACAGATACGCAGTATTTT. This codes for CASKAGATTDTQYF.